The clone carrying this T cell receptor beta chain came up once. Original handling: Amplification of reference gene primers provided the estimated nucleated cell counts. Profiled with immunoSEQ multiplex PCR; TCRdb holds only in-frame clones, not every one. V, J and clone size were drawn from that table, and D and trimming were deduced from the DNA. The repertoire holds approximately 190,000 clones, with about 88% as singletons. This record belongs to a study of blood T cell repertoires in COVID-19. On the study more broadly: Each recovered donor of Cohort 3 presented with two negative PCRs, clearance, or symptom resolution. The analysed material was cDNA or gDNA that came from T cells, B-cell-depleted T cells, or PBMCs.

Participant reports of clinical history set cohort assignment. This CDR3 is built from 15 residues. The V gene is TRBV21-1, the J gene TRBJ1-2. TRBV21-1 is annotated as a pseudogene. Sequencing used PBMCs or T cells enriched from blood (not recorded which). This sequence originates from a woman aged 40 to 50 in a cohort exposed to, infected with or recovered from COVID-19 (not recorded which). The CDR3 spells CASSTREPVNYGYTF. The CDR3 DNA reads as TGTGCCAGCAGCACCCGAGAACCTGTTAACTATGGCTACACCTTC.